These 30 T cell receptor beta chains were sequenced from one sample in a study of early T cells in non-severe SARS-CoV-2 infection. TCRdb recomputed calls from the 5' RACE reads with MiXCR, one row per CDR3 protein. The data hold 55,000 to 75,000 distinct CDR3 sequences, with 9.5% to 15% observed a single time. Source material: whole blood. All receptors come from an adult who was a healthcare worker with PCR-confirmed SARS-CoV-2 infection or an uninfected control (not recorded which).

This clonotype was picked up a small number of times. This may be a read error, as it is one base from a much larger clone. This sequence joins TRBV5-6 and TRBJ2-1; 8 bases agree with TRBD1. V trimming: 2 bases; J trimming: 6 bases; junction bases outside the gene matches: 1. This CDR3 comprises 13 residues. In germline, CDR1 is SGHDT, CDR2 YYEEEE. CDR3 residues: CASSLTGGNEQFF. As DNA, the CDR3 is TGTGCCAGCAGCTTAACAGGGGGCAATGAGCAGTTCTTC. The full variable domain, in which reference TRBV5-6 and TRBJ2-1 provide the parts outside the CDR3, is DAGVTQSPTHLIKTRGQQVTLRCSPKSGHDTVSWYQQALGQGPQFIFQYYEEEERQRGNFPDRFSGHQFPNYSSELNVNALLLGDSALYLCASSLTGGNEQFFGPGTRLTVL.

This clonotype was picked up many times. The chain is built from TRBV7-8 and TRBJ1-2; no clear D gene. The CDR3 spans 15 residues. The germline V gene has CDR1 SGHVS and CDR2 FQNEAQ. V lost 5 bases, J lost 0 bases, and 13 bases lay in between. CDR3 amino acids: CASSLAPGSNYGYTF. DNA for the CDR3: TGTGCCAGCAGCCTCGCCCCCGGGTCTAACTATGGCTACACCTTC.

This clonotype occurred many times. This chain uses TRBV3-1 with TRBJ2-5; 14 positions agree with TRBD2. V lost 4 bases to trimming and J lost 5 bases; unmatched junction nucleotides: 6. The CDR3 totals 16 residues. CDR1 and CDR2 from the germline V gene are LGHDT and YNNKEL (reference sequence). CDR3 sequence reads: CASSRVTSGRAETQYF. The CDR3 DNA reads TGTGCCAGCAGCCGCGTGACTAGCGGGAGGGCCGAGACCCAGTACTTC.

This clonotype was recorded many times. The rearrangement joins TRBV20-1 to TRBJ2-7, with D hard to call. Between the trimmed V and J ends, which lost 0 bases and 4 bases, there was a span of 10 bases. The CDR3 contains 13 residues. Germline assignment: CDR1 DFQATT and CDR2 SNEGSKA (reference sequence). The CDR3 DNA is TGCAGTGCTAGAGATCCAGGAAGGTACGAGCAGTACTTC. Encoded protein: CSARDPGRYEQYF.

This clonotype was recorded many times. The DNA for the CDR3 is TGTGCCAGCAGTGACTTGTCACCTAGGGGCTACACCTTC. Its protein product is CASSDLSPRGYTF. The chain couples TRBV6-1 to TRBJ1-2, with D hard to call. V was pared by 3 bases and J by 8 bases, with 13 bases between. CDR1 MNHNS and CDR2 SASEGT come from the germline V gene. The CDR3 consists of 13 residues.

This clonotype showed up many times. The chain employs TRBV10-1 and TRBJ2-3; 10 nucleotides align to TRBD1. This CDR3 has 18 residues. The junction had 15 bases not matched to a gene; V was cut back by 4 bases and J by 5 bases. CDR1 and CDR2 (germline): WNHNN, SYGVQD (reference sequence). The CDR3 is CASSGNRDRGPLGDTQYF. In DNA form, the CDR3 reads TGCGCCAGCAGTGGTAACCGGGACAGGGGACCCTTAGGAGATACGCAGTATTTT.

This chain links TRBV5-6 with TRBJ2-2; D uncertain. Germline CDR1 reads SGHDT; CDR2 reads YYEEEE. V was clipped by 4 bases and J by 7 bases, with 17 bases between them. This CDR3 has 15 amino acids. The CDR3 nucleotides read TGTGCCAGCAGCCCGGGTCCTCGAGACATCGGGGAGCTGTTTTTT. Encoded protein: CASSPGPRDIGELFF.

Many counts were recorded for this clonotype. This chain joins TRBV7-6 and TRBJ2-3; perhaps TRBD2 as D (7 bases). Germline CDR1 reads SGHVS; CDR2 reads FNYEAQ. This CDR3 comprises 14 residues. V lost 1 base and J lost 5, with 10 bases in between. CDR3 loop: CASSLGGGGDTQYF. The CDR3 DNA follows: TGTGCCAGCAGCTTAGGGGGGGGCGGAGATACGCAGTATTTT.

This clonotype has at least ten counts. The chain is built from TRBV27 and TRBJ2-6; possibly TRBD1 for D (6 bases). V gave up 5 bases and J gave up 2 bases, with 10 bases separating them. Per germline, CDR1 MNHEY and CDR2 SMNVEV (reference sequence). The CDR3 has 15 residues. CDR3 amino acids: CASSLNRAGANVLTF. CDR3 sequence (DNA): TGTGCCAGCAGTCTAAACAGGGCTGGGGCCAACGTCCTGACTTTC.

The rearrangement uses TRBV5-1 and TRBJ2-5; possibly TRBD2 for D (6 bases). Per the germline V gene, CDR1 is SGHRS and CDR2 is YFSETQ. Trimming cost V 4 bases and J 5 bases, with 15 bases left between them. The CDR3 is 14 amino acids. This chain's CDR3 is CASSGGTRGETQYF. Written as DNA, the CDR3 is TGCGCCAGCAGCGGAGGGACCCGGGGGGAGACCCAGTACTTC.

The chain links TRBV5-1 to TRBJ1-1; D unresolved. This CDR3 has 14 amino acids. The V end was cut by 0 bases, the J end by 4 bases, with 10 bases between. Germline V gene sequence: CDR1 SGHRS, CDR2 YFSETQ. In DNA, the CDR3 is TGCGCCAGCAGCTTGGCCGGGCGGGGCACTGAAGCTTTCTTT. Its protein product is CASSLAGRGTEAFF.

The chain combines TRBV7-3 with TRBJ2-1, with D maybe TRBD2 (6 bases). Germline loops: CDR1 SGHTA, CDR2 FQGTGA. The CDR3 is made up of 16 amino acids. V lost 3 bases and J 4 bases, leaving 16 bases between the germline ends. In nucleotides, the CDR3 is TGTGCCAGCAGCTTTGAGGGAGGCTTGAGGTACAATGAGCAGTTCTTC. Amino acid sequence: CASSFEGGLRYNEQFF.

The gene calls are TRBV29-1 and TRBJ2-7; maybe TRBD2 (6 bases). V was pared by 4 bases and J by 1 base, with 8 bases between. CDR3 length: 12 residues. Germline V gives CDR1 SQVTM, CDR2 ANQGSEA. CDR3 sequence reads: CSVVRESYEQYF. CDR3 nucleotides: TGCAGCGTTGTCCGGGAGTCCTACGAGCAGTACTTC.

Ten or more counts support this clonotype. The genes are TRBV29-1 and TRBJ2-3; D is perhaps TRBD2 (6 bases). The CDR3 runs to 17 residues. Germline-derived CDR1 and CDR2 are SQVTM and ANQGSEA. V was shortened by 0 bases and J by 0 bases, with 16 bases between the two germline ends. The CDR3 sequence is CSVEDGGRSPSTDTQYF. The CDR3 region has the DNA TGCAGCGTTGAAGACGGGGGAAGGTCACCTAGCACAGATACGCAGTATTTT.

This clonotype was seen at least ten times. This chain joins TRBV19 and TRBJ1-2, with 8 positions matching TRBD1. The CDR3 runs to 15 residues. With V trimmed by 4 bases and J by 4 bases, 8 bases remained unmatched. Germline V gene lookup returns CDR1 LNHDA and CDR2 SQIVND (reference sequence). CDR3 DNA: TGTGCCAGTAGTACCCGACAGGGGAGCGGCTATGGCTACACCTTC. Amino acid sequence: CASSTRQGSGYGYTF.

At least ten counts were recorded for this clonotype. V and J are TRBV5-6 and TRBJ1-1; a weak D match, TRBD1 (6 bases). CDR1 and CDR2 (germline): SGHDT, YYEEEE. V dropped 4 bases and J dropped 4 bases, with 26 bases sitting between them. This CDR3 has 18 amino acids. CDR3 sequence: CASSPTEQGLPGGTEAFF. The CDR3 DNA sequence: TGTGCCAGCAGCCCTACGGAACAGGGCCTCCCGGGGGGCACTGAAGCTTTCTTT.

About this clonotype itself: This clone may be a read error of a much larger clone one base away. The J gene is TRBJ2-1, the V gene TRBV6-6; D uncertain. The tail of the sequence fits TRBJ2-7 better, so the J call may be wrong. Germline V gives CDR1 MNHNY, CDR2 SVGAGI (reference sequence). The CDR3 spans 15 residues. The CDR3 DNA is TGTGCCAGCAGTTACTCGGGTGGTCCCGGTGGTGAGCAGTACTTC. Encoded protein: CASSYSGGPGGEQYF.

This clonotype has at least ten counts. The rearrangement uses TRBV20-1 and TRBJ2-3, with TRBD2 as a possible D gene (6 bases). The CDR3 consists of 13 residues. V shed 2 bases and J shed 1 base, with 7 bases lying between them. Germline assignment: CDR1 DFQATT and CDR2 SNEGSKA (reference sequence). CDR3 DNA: TGCAGTGCTAGATGGGGGGGCACAGATACGCAGTATTTT. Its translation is CSARWGGTDTQYF.

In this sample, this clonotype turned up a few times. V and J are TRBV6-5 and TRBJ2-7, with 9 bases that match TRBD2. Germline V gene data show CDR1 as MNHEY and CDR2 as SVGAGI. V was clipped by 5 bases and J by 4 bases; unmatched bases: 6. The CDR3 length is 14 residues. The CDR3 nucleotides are TGTGCCAGCAGTCATAGCGGGGGTGGGTACGAGCAGTACTTC. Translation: CASSHSGGGYEQYF.

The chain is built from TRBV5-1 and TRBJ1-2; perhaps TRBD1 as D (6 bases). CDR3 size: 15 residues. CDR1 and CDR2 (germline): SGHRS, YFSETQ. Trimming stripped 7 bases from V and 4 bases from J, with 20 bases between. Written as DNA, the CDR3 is TGCGCCAGCTCGGTTACCCCAGGACAGCCCTATGGCTACACCTTC. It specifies CASSVTPGQPYGYTF. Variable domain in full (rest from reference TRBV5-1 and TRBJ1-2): KAGVTQTPRYLIKTRGQQVTLSCSPISGHRSVSWYQQTPGQGLQFLFEYFSETQRNKGNFPGRFSGRQFSNSRSEMNVSTLELGDSALYLCASSVTPGQPYGYTFGSGTRLTVV.

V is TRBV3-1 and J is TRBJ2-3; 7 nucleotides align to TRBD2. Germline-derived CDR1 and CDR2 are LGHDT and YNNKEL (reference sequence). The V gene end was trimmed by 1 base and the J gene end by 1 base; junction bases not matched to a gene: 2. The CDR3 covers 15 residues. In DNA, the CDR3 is TGTGCCAGCAGCCAAGGCGGGGGTGGCACAGATACGCAGTATTTT. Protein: CASSQGGGGTDTQYF.

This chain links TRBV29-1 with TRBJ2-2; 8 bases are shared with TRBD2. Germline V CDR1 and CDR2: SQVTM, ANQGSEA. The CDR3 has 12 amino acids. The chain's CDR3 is CSADGGVGELFF. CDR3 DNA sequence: TGCAGTGCCGACGGGGGGGTCGGGGAGCTGTTTTTT.

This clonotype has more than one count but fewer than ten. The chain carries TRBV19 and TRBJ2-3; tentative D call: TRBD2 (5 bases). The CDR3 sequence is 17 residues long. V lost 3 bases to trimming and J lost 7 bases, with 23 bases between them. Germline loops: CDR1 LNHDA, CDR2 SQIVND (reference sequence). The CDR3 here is CASSISRGGFRTHTQYF. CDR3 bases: TGTGCCAGTAGTATCTCTAGAGGAGGTTTCCGAACCCATACGCAGTATTTT.

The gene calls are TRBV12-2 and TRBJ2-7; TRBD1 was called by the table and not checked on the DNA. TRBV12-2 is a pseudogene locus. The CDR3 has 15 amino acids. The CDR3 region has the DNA TGTGCAAGTCGCTTAGTGTTCCGGGTCCCCTACGAGCAGTACTTC. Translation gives CASRLVFRVPYEQYF.

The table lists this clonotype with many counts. CDR3 residues: CASSLGQGARETQYF. CDR3 nucleotides: TGTGCCAGCAGCTTGGGGCAGGGGGCGCGAGAGACCCAGTACTTC. J is TRBJ2-5 and V is TRBV5-5, with TRBD1 matching over 8 bases. The CDR3 has 15 amino acids. Trimming took 0 bases from V and 4 from J; bases not matched to a gene: 5. Germline-derived CDR1 and CDR2 are SGHKS and YYEKEE (reference sequence).

The CDR3 region is CASTRDNYNEQFF. CDR3 nucleotide sequence: TGTGCCAGCACCCGGGACAACTACAATGAGCAGTTCTTC. The chain links TRBV6-6 to TRBJ2-1, with D perhaps matching TRBD1 (6 bases). The ends were cut back, 7 bases at V and 3 bases at J, with 10 bases in the middle. CDR1 and CDR2 from the germline V gene are MNHNY and SVGAGI (reference sequence). This CDR3 has 13 residues.

The CDR3 loop is CASSIVLLAQPNYEQYF. The DNA of the CDR3 is TGTGCCAGTAGTATAGTTCTGCTTGCCCAGCCAAACTACGAGCAGTACTTC. The V and J genes are TRBV19 and TRBJ2-7; D remains unclear. Trimming removed 1 base from V and 3 bases from J, with 19 bases in between. Looked up from germline, CDR1 is LNHDA and CDR2 is SQIVND (reference sequence). The CDR3 sequence is 17 residues long.

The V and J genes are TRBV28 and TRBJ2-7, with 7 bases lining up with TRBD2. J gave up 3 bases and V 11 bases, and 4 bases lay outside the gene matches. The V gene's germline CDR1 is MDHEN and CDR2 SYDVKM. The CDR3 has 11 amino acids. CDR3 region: CASWGGYEQYF. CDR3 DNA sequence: TGTGCCTCCTGGGGGGGCTACGAGCAGTACTTC.

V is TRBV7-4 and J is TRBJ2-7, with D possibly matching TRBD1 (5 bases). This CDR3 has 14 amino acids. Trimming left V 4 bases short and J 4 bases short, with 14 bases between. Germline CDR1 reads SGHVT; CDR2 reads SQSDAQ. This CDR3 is CASSSLLPGYEQYF. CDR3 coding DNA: TGTGCCAGCAGCTCCCTACTCCCAGGGTACGAGCAGTACTTC.

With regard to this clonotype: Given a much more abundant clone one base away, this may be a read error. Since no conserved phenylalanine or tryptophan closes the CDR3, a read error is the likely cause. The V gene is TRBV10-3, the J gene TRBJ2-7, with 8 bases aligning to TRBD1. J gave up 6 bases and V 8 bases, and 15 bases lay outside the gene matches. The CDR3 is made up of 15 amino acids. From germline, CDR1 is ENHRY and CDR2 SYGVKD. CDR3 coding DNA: TGTGCCATCTGGGATCCATCTACAGGGGGACGCGAGCAGTACATC. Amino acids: CAIWDPSTGGREQYI.